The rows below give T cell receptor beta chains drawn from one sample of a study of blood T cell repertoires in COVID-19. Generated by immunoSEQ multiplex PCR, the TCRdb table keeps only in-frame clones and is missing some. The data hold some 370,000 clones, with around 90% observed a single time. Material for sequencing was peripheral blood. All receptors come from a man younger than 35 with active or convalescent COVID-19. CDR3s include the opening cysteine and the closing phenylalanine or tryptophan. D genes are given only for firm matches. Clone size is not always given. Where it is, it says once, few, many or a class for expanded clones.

cdr3_aa: CASSRGTTISGNTIYF
cdr3_nt: TGTGCCAGCAGCCGCGGGACTACCATCTCTGGAAACACCATATATTTT
j_call: TRBJ1-3
v_call: TRBV3-1/TRBV3-2
clone_size: NA
d_call: NA

cdr3_aa: CASSLLSADTQYF
cdr3_nt: TGTGCCAGCAGCTTACTCTCAGCAGATACGCAGTATTTT
j_call: TRBJ2-3
v_call: TRBV7-9
clone_size: NA
d_call: NA

cdr3_aa: CASSLGRLDTIYF
cdr3_nt: TGTGCCAGCAGCTTAGGCAGGCTCGACACCATATATTTT
j_call: TRBJ1-3
v_call: TRBV7-2
clone_size: NA
d_call: NA

cdr3_aa: CATSDLQSRQGFAYNSPLHF
cdr3_nt: TGTGCCACCAGTGATTTGCAATCGAGACAGGGGTTCGCCTATAATTCACCCCTCCACTTT
j_call: TRBJ1-6
v_call: TRBV24-1
clone_size: NA
d_call: TRBD1

cdr3_aa: CASSLVLAGVSVGELFF
cdr3_nt: TGTGCCAGCAGCTTAGTCCTAGCGGGAGTATCGGTCGGGGAGCTGTTTTTT
j_call: TRBJ2-2
v_call: TRBV7-6
clone_size: NA
d_call: TRBD2

cdr3_aa: CASRPGGATEAFF
cdr3_nt: TGTGCCAGCAGACCGGGGGGGGCCACTGAAGCTTTCTTT
j_call: TRBJ1-1
v_call: TRBV7-6
clone_size: NA
d_call: NA

cdr3_aa: CASSISSRRQAAQHF
cdr3_nt: TGTGCCAGTAGTATAAGTAGTCGCAGGCAGGCTGCCCAGCATTTT
j_call: TRBJ1-5
v_call: TRBV19
clone_size: NA
d_call: NA

cdr3_aa: CASSQWSGLVETQYF
cdr3_nt: TGTGCCAGCAGCCAGTGGTCAGGGCTTGTGGAGACCCAGTACTTC
j_call: TRBJ2-5
v_call: TRBV14
clone_size: once
d_call: NA

cdr3_aa: CASRTASYEQYF
cdr3_nt: TGTGCCAGCCGGACAGCCTCCTACGAGCAGTACTTC
j_call: TRBJ2-7
v_call: TRBV7-9
clone_size: NA
d_call: NA

cdr3_aa: CASRNPGTTSIDEQFF
cdr3_nt: TGTGCCAGTAGAAATCCCGGGACTACCTCAATCGATGAGCAGTTCTTC
j_call: TRBJ2-1
v_call: TRBV19
clone_size: once
d_call: TRBD2

cdr3_aa: CASSSGQGYGYTF
cdr3_nt: TGTGCCAGTTCCTCCGGACAGGGCTATGGCTACACCTTC
j_call: TRBJ1-2
v_call: TRBV2
clone_size: NA
d_call: TRBD1

cdr3_aa: CASSPTGGSYGYTF
cdr3_nt: TGTGCCAGCTCACCTACAGGGGGCAGCTATGGCTACACCTTC
j_call: TRBJ1-2
v_call: TRBV18
clone_size: NA
d_call: TRBD1

cdr3_aa: CASSSRLGLARDIQYF
cdr3_nt: TGTGCCAGCAGTTCCCGCCTCGGACTAGCTAGGGACATTCAGTACTTC
j_call: TRBJ2-4
v_call: TRBV27
clone_size: NA
d_call: TRBD2

cdr3_aa: CASSQGWREGIYEQYF
cdr3_nt: TGTGCCAGCAGCCAAGGTTGGAGGGAGGGGATATACGAGCAGTACTTC
j_call: TRBJ2-7
v_call: TRBV14
clone_size: NA
d_call: TRBD2

cdr3_aa: CASSQVDRGEAFF
cdr3_nt: TGTGCCAGCAGCCAAGTTGATCGAGGTGAAGCTTTCTTT
j_call: TRBJ1-1
v_call: TRBV3-1/TRBV3-2
clone_size: NA
d_call: NA

cdr3_aa: CASSGRQGVAPLHF
cdr3_nt: TGTGCCAGCAGCGGCAGACAGGGGGTTGCACCCCTCCACTTT
j_call: TRBJ1-6
v_call: TRBV9
clone_size: NA
d_call: TRBD1

cdr3_aa: CASSQLIQGSVDYGYTF
cdr3_nt: TGTGCCAGCAGCCAATTAATACAGGGTAGTGTGGACTATGGCTACACCTTC
j_call: TRBJ1-2
v_call: TRBV4-2
clone_size: NA
d_call: NA

cdr3_aa: CATSAPRRDSDTQYF
cdr3_nt: TGTGCCACCAGTGCCCCCCGGCGGGATTCGGATACGCAGTATTTT
j_call: TRBJ2-3
v_call: TRBV24-1
clone_size: NA
d_call: NA

cdr3_aa: CASSQAELAGAYNEQFF
cdr3_nt: TGCGCCAGCAGCCAAGCGGAACTAGCGGGAGCTTACAATGAGCAGTTCTTC
j_call: TRBJ2-1
v_call: TRBV4-3
clone_size: once
d_call: TRBD2

cdr3_aa: CASSQKTGGSTDTQYF
cdr3_nt: TGTGCCAGCAGCCAAAAGACGGGGGGAAGCACAGATACGCAGTATTTT
j_call: TRBJ2-3
v_call: TRBV3-1/TRBV3-2
clone_size: NA
d_call: TRBD2

cdr3_aa: CASSPKETGSNQPQHF
cdr3_nt: TGTGCCAGCTCCCCAAAGGAGACTGGGAGCAATCAGCCCCAGCATTTT
j_call: TRBJ1-5
v_call: TRBV18
clone_size: NA
d_call: NA

cdr3_aa: CASSLPGQGLTGELFF
cdr3_nt: TGTGCCAGCTCACTACCGGGACAGGGCCTCACCGGGGAGCTGTTTTTT
j_call: TRBJ2-2
v_call: TRBV18
clone_size: NA
d_call: TRBD1

cdr3_aa: CASSRSEGRQPQHF
cdr3_nt: TGTGCCAGCAGTCGATCGGAGGGTAGACAGCCCCAGCATTTT
j_call: TRBJ1-5
v_call: TRBV25-1
clone_size: NA
d_call: NA

cdr3_aa: CASSQAIGEDYGYTF
cdr3_nt: TGCGCCAGCAGCCAAGCTATCGGGGAGGACTATGGCTACACCTTC
j_call: TRBJ1-2
v_call: TRBV4-3
clone_size: NA
d_call: NA

cdr3_aa: CASNTGGWSPLHF
cdr3_nt: TGTGCCAGCAATACAGGGGGCTGGTCACCCCTCCACTTT
j_call: TRBJ1-6
v_call: TRBV28
clone_size: NA
d_call: TRBD1

cdr3_aa: CASSLFRSDGELFF
cdr3_nt: TGCGCCAGCAGCTTGTTCAGGTCGGACGGGGAGCTGTTTTTT
j_call: TRBJ2-2
v_call: TRBV5-1
clone_size: NA
d_call: NA

cdr3_aa: CASSPGGKTYEQYF
cdr3_nt: TGTGCCAGCAGCCCAGGGGGGAAGACTTACGAGCAGTACTTC
j_call: TRBJ2-7
v_call: TRBV5-4
clone_size: NA
d_call: NA

cdr3_aa: CASRGGLAGYNEQFF
cdr3_nt: TGTGCCAGCAGAGGAGGACTAGCGGGTTACAATGAGCAGTTCTTC
j_call: TRBJ2-1
v_call: TRBV7-6
clone_size: NA
d_call: TRBD2

cdr3_aa: CASSFRYNEQFF
cdr3_nt: TGTGCCAGCAGTTTCAGATACAATGAGCAGTTCTTC
j_call: TRBJ2-1
v_call: TRBV12-3/TRBV12-4
clone_size: once
d_call: NA

cdr3_aa: CASSPRGPYNEQFF
cdr3_nt: TGTGCCAGCAGCCCGAGGGGGCCCTACAATGAGCAGTTCTTC
j_call: TRBJ2-1
v_call: TRBV28
clone_size: NA
d_call: TRBD1

cdr3_aa: CASSEYLLGQSSYEQYF
cdr3_nt: TGTGCCAGCAGTGAATATTTATTGGGACAGAGCTCCTACGAGCAGTACTTC
j_call: TRBJ2-7
v_call: TRBV25-1
clone_size: NA
d_call: TRBD1

cdr3_aa: CASTYRGGYEQYF
cdr3_nt: TGTGCCAGCACATACAGGGGGGGCTACGAGCAGTACTTC
j_call: TRBJ2-7
v_call: TRBV27
clone_size: NA
d_call: NA

cdr3_aa: CASKGTGEAFF
cdr3_nt: TGTGCCAGCAAAGGGACAGGTGAAGCTTTCTTT
j_call: TRBJ1-1
v_call: TRBV7-6
clone_size: NA
d_call: TRBD1

cdr3_aa: CSASKGSTEAFF
cdr3_nt: TGCAGTGCTAGTAAAGGGAGCACTGAAGCTTTCTTT
j_call: TRBJ1-1
v_call: TRBV20-1
clone_size: NA
d_call: NA

cdr3_aa: CASSSGQNAEAFF
cdr3_nt: TGTGCCAGCAGCTCCGGACAGAACGCTGAAGCTTTCTTT
j_call: TRBJ1-1
v_call: TRBV7-3
clone_size: NA
d_call: NA

cdr3_aa: CASSHRGLAGGPDEQYF
cdr3_nt: TGTGCCAGCAGCCACAGGGGACTAGCGGGGGGGCCGGACGAGCAGTACTTC
j_call: TRBJ2-7
v_call: TRBV3-1/TRBV3-2
clone_size: NA
d_call: TRBD2

cdr3_aa: CASSPYGTGVRGLFF
cdr3_nt: TGTGCCAGCAGCCCATATGGGACAGGGGTAAGGGGGCTGTTTTTT
j_call: TRBJ1-4
v_call: TRBV3-1/TRBV3-2
clone_size: NA
d_call: TRBD1